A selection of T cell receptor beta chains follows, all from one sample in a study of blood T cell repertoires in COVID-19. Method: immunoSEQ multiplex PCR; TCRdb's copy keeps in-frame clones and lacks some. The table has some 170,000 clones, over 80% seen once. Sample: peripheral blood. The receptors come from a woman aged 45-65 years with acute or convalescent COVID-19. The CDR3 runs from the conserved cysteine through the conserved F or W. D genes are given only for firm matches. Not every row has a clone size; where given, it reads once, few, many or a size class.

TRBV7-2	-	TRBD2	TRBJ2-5	TGTGCCAGCAGCTTGACTAGCGGGGGTTTCCAAGAGACCCAGTACTTC	CASSLTSGGFQETQYF
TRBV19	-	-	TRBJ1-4	TGTGCCAGTAGTATAAGCCAGGGCCGCGAAAAACTGTTTTTT	CASSISQGREKLFF
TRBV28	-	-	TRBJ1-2	TGTGCCAGCACCTGGTCCGGGAGGTTAGGCTACACCTTC	CASTWSGRLGYTF
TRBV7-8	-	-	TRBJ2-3	TGTGCCAGTAGCGGTACTCCAGATACGCAGTATTTT	CASSGTPDTQYF
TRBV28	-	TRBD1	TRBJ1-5	TGTGCCAGCAGTTCTGGACAGGGTTTTGATCAGCCCCAGCATTTT	CASSSGQGFDQPQHF
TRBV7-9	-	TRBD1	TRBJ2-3	TGTGCCAGCAGCTTTGGACAGGGGGCAGATACGCAGTATTTT	CASSFGQGADTQYF
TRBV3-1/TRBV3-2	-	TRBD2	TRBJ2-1	TGTGCCAGCAGCCAAGTCTCTAGCGGGGGCGCCTACAATGAGCAGTTCTTC	CASSQVSSGGAYNEQFF
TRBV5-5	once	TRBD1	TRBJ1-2	TGTGCCAGCAGCTTATCGGCAGGGGGGTATGGCTACACCTTC	CASSLSAGGYGYTF
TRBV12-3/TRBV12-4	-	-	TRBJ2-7	TGTGCCAGCACCAATAGCAGTCCCTCCGAGCAGTACTTC	CASTNSSPSEQYF
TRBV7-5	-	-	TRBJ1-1	TGTGTCAGAAGCTTAGAAAGGGGTTGCGCTGAAGCTTTCTTT	CVRSLERGCAEAFF
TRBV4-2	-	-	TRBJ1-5	TGTGCCAGCAGCCAAGACGACCGGGGGAAAAGCAATCAGCCCCAGCATTTT	CASSQDDRGKSNQPQHF
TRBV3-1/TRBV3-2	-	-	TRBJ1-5	TGTGCCAGCAGCCAAGATACTTCCAATCAGCCCCAGCATTTT	CASSQDTSNQPQHF
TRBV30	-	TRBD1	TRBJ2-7	TGTGCCTGCCAGACAGGGGGCACTGAGCAGTACTTC	CACQTGGTEQYF
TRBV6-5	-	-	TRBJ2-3	TGTGCCAGCAGCCGACCGGGGGTAGGCACAGATACGCAGTATTTT	CASSRPGVGTDTQYF
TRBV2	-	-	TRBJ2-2	TGTGCCAGCAGTGAAGGGCTGGCAGCCGGGGAGCTGTTTTTT	CASSEGLAAGELFF
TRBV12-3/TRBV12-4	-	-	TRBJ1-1	TGTGCCAGCACCCCTTGGGGAGGTACTGAAGCTTTCTTT	CASTPWGGTEAFF
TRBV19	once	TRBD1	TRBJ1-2	TGTGCCAGTAGTATTGACGGACAGGGGAACTATGGCTACACCTTC	CASSIDGQGNYGYTF